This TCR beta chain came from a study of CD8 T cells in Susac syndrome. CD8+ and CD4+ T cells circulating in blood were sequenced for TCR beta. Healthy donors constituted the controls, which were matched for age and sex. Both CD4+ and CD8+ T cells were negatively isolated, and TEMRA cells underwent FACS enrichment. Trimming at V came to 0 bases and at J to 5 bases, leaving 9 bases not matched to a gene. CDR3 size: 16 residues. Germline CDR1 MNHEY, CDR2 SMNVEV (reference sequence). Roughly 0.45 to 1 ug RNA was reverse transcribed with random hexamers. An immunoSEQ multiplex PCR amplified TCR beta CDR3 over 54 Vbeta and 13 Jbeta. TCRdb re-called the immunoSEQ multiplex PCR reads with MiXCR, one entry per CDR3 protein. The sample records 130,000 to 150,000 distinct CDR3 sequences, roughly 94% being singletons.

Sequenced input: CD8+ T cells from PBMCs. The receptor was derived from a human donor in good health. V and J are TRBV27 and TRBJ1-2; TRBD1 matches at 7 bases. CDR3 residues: CASSLSQMRGLYGYTF. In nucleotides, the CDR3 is TGTGCCAGCAGTTTATCGCAGATGAGGGGGCTATATGGCTACACCTTC.